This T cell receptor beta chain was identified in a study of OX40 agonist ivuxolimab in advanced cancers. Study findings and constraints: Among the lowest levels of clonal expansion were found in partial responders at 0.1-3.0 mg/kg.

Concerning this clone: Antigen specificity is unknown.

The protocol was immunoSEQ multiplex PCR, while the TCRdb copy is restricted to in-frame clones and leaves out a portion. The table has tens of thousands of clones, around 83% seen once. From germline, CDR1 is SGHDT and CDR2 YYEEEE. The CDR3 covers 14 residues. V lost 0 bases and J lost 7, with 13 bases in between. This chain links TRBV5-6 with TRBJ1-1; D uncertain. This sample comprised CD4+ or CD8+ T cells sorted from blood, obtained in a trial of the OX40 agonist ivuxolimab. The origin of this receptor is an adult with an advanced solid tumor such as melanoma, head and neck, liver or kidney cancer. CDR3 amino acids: CASSLGGDDFEAFF. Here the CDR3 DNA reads TGTGCCAGCAGCTTGGGCGGGGATGATTTTGAAGCTTTCTTT.